This passage covers 2 T cell receptor beta chains from one sample sequenced in a study of cytomegalovirus exposure and HLA in healthy donors. 60 Vbeta and 13 Jbeta primers were used in PCR. Profiled with immunoSEQ multiplex PCR; TCRdb holds only in-frame clones, not every one. The sample gives some 130,000 clones, 75% to 90% of which show up once; about 4% is in the top ten. The source material was PBMCs. The receptors shown here come from a woman aged 40 to 50 in good health and CMV-seronegative.

CDR3 sequence: CASRSGGHSGNTIYF. The CDR3 DNA reads TGTGCCAGCAGGTCGGGAGGTCACTCTGGAAACACCATATATTTT. The chain is built from TRBV7-6 and TRBJ1-3; D gene unclear. CDR3 size: 15 residues. Germline V gene data show CDR1 as SGHVS and CDR2 as FNYEAQ. The V gene lost 6 bases and the J gene lost 0 bases, with 12 bases spanning the gap.

This clone occurred a few times. V usage is TRBV5-6 and J usage is TRBJ2-3, with 11 bases that match TRBD2. The V segment lost 0 bases and the J segment 6 bases; nucleotides outside the gene matches: 6. The CDR3 contains 16 residues. Germline CDR1 and CDR2: SGHDT and YYEEEE. CDR3 DNA sequence: TGTGCCAGCAGCTTGGGACTAGCGGGACCGTCCGATACGCAGTATTTT. Translated, it gives CASSLGLAGPSDTQYF.